Listed below are T cell receptor beta chains from one sample, sequenced in a study of T cell repertoires in cytomegalovirus infection. TCRdb reanalysed the reads using MiXCR and keeps one entry per CDR3 protein. The repertoire holds about 400,000 distinct CDR3 sequences, about a sixth seen once, with roughly 8.7% in the top ten. What was sequenced was PBMCs. These receptors were collected from a human donor in good health (CMV status not recorded). Some clones in this sample may be carry-over from other donors' samples. Both conserved end residues are trimmed from each CDR3. The size of a clone is reported for some rows only, either as once, few or many, or as a class for expanded clones.

clone_size	j_call	v_call	cdr3_aa
few	TRBJ2-1	TRBV12-3/TRBV12-4	ASSFRLAGNNEQF
NA	TRBJ1-4	TRBV12-3/TRBV12-4	ASKGGSEKLF
NA	TRBJ1-1	TRBV20-1	SARFWGRGAEAF
few	TRBJ2-1	TRBV20-1	SARDLTGSSYNEQF
many	TRBJ2-7	TRBV7-2	ASSAQLGNYEQY
few	TRBJ2-1	TRBV5-1	ASSRDGLADEQF
NA	TRBJ2-5	TRBV9	ASSGKAGDLGTQY
many	TRBJ2-1	TRBV13	ASSARAERSSYNEQF
many	TRBJ2-2	TRBV7-6	ASSRGQGTANTGELF
many	TRBJ2-3	TRBV7-2	ASSLRLTGGHFTDTQY
once	TRBJ2-1	TRBV24-1	ATSEVTSGGDNEQF
NA	TRBJ2-1	TRBV5-5	ASSPYPEREQF
NA	TRBJ2-7	TRBV3-1	ASSQAADAAYEQY
many	TRBJ2-3	TRBV6-1	ASSPSDGTDTQY
NA	TRBJ2-1	TRBV11-2	ASSPKIEQF
many	TRBJ1-1	TRBV5-4	ASSLSLQGRMTEAF
NA	TRBJ2-3	TRBV7-6	ASSLSGGRADTQY
few	TRBJ2-1	TRBV28	AWGGDNEQF
NA	TRBJ2-1	TRBV14	ASSRVRGLNNEQF
NA	TRBJ2-3	TRBV6-6	ASSLAGASSTDTQY
NA	TRBJ2-3	TRBV29-1	SVLQRATDTQY
few	TRBJ2-5	TRBV15	ATSRAPSETQY
NA	TRBJ2-3	TRBV7-9	ASSLRGSGGHDTQY
NA	TRBJ2-4	TRBV12-3/TRBV12-4	ASSLRGRNIQY
few	TRBJ1-2	TRBV19	ASSSSGTVYGYT
many	TRBJ2-7	TRBV7-2	ASSQSRDYEQY
few	TRBJ2-7	TRBV15	ATSRDAGTGTYEQY
many	TRBJ2-2	TRBV7-7	ASSSTGVSGTGELF
NA	TRBJ1-1	TRBV6-2/TRBV6-3	ASSYVPGGTEAF
NA	TRBJ1-1	TRBV7-8	ASSVTGAAGTEAF
NA	TRBJ1-5	TRBV19	ASKGQGITPQH
few	TRBJ2-1	TRBV28	ASSDRGSYNEQF
NA	TRBJ1-3	TRBV20-1	SARRDSGNTIY
NA	TRBJ2-5	TRBV4-1	ASSIGTSEETQY
many	TRBJ2-1	TRBV7-2	ASSLAGVAGGNEQF
NA	TRBJ1-6	TRBV7-9	ASSAVVSYNSPLH
NA	TRBJ2-5	TRBV5-1	ASSLERDRGGLSLETQY
NA	TRBJ2-3	TRBV6-1	ASKDYRLSTDTQY
NA	TRBJ2-7	TRBV19	ASSTTAGSSYEQY
NA	TRBJ1-1	TRBV29-1	SVGGGQPNTEAF
NA	TRBJ2-1	TRBV2	ASSSSGTKQF
few	TRBJ2-1	TRBV12-3/TRBV12-4	ASIGIPDNEQF
once	TRBJ1-2	TRBV20-1	SARFRDRGYGYT
few	TRBJ2-1	TRBV6-2/TRBV6-3	ASTHGGPSYEQF
NA	TRBJ2-7	TRBV20-1	SARTAGGTGEQY
NA	TRBJ2-7	TRBV6-1	ASSDPGLTFTQQY
few	TRBJ1-1	TRBV2	AKTKEGTEAF
NA	TRBJ2-7	TRBV25-1	ASSFRTSGNPKSYEQY
NA	TRBJ2-7	TRBV15	ATSRDGGPYEQY
many	TRBJ1-3	TRBV12-3/TRBV12-4	ASAINTIY
few	TRBJ2-7	TRBV20-1	SASSPGLAGGHEQY
few	TRBJ1-1	TRBV6-1	ATTLDREDTEAF
few	TRBJ2-1	TRBV20-1	SARRTSGTYEQF
few	TRBJ2-3	TRBV5-4	ASSLGTGGSDTQY
many	TRBJ1-1	TRBV28	ASTSVSGTEAF